This T cell receptor (beta chain) derives from a study of T-cell memory formation after mild COVID-19. Study-level results: The pre-infection memory compartment contained some responding clones, suggesting cross-reactive memory joined.

cDNA libraries for TCR alpha and TCR beta, carrying sample barcodes and UMIs, came from 5'RACE with constant-segment primers. From the 5' RACE reads, TCRdb called clonotypes with MiXCR, one entry per CDR3 protein. This repertoire shows about 560,000 distinct CDR3 sequences, about 22% found once; its top ten account for approximately 8.4%. The CDR3 is 18 residues long. V trimming: 1 base; J trimming: 5 bases; junction bases outside the gene matches: 15. CDR1 is SGHDT, CDR2 YYEEEE, per germline. Comment on this clonotype: Its antigen remains unidentified.

The specimen was PBMCs or a T cell subset sorted from them (not recorded which). The clonotype was recovered from an adult woman who had mild COVID-19 (a few samples of this study predate the infection). Cell type and time point are not known. The chain couples TRBV5-6 to TRBJ2-1; 7 bases fit TRBD1. The CDR3 loop reads CASSLTHSSDRRNNEQFF. The CDR3 DNA sequence: TGTGCCAGCAGCTTGACCCACTCGTCGGACAGGAGAAACAATGAGCAGTTCTTC.